This T cell receptor beta chain was sequenced during a study of identical twins. The CDR3 has 17 amino acids. The germline V and J ends were trimmed by 5 bases and 0 bases, with 17 bases remaining between them. The germline CDR1 and CDR2 sequences are MNHNS and SASEGT. In every case, the donor was a healthy Caucasian. This clonotype was observed a handful of times. Template switching created a universal primer site, and the cDNA included unique molecular identifiers. TCRdb redid the calling of the 5' RACE reads with MiXCR, one entry per CDR3 protein. The table has 350,000 to 400,000 distinct CDR3 sequences, roughly 9% seen once.

Sequencing input: naive T cells sorted from blood. This receptor was identified in a woman aged 45-60 years in good health. The chain has TRBV6-1 and TRBJ2-4; D possibly corresponds to TRBD1 (6 bases). Here the CDR3 DNA reads TGTGCCAGCAGTACCATCAGGGGCGGTCTAGCCAAAAACATTCAGTACTTC. Encoded protein: CASSTIRGGLAKNIQYF.